The text below deals with one TCR beta chain. This specimen belongs to a study of T cell changes during pregnancy in multiple sclerosis. Trimming removed 4 bases from V and 2 bases from J, with 4 bases in between. The CDR3 has 12 residues. Germline V lookup: CDR1 SEHNR, CDR2 FQNEAQ (reference sequence). Clones were sequenced by immunoSEQ multiplex PCR, and TCRdb holds only the in-frame ones, with some missing. The table lists over 85,000 clones, around nine tenths of them singletons. The chain has TRBV7-9 and TRBJ2-3; no clear D. The TCR was taken from a female donor in good health, enrolled as a control in a pregnancy study. The sample consisted of peripheral blood, taken in the second trimester of pregnancy. The CDR3 region has the DNA TGTGCCAGCAGCTCGTACACAGATACGCAGTATTTT. Its translation: CASSSYTDTQYF.